This TCR beta chain stems from a study of spatial heterogeneity in lung cancer. Whole-study results and caveats: Within tumors, counts of expanded alpha and beta TCRs tracked tumor mutation counts.

Time point here: sample taken at primary tumor resection. Samples were obtained from more than 70 donors, all untreated early-stage non-small cell lung cancer patients. The CDR3 spans 12 residues. CDR1 is SEHNR and CDR2 is FQNEAQ in the germline V gene (reference sequence). Trimming cost V 1 base and J 10 bases, with 5 bases left between them. Single TCR cDNA molecules each had their own unique molecular identifier. Each CDR3 protein is one row after TCRdb ran MiXCR on the 5' RACE reads. The table records some 10,000 distinct CDR3 sequences, 10% to 15% of them present only once. As regards this clonotype: As yet, its antigen is unknown.

The chain couples TRBV7-9 to TRBJ1-6; D is uncertain. Source: lung tumor tissue, taken at surgery. The clonotype comes from a male donor with early-stage non-small cell lung cancer. CDR3 nucleotides: TGTGCCAGCAGCTTAGAGGAGTCACCCCTCCACTTT. It codes for CASSLEESPLHF.